This section outlines one T cell receptor beta chain sequence together with its context. What it binds is not known. These data are taken from a study of chemoradiotherapy in HPV16-positive cancers. Overall study findings and caveats: HPV-responsive T-cell expansion during chemoradiotherapy was linked to improved recurrence-free survival in HPV16-positive patients. During treatment, candidate HPV-specific clones and E7-related motifs expanded in tumor.

Germline V gene lookup returns CDR1 ENHRY and CDR2 SYGVKD. The germline V and J ends were trimmed by 11 bases and 2 bases, with 13 bases remaining between them. The CDR3 contains 14 residues. Profiling relied on immunoSEQ multiplex PCR, and the TCRdb table lists in-frame clones only, not all of them. In the table there are roughly 4,600 clones, about 83% of which are singletons. Samples were taken several times over chemoradiotherapy. The sequence was collected from a human donor with HPV-associated anogenital cancer. Sequencing was performed on tumor tissue, taken from a patient who underwent chemoradiotherapy. The J gene is TRBJ2-6, the V gene TRBV10-3; D is unclear. CDR3 DNA: TGTGCCTCCCAAAAGGGTGCTGGGGCCAACGTCCTGACTTTC. Encoded protein: CASQKGAGANVLTF.